The present T cell receptor (beta chain) was sequenced within a study of blood T cell repertoires in COVID-19. Study-wide background: Acute and convalescent COVID-19 specimens originated in the United States, Italy and Spain.

The assay was immunoSEQ multiplex PCR, and TCRdb's table has in-frame clones only and misses some. The sample shows some 290,000 clones, 86% of them seen only once. The V segment lost 3 bases and the J segment 6 bases; nucleotides outside the gene matches: 2. CDR3 length: 14 residues. In germline, CDR1 is SGHAT, CDR2 FQNNGV. This sequence joins TRBV11-2 and TRBJ1-4, with TRBD1 identical over 9 bases. Sequenced: peripheral blood. The receptor was isolated from a woman in her twenties or thirties with COVID-19, enrolled during active disease. CDR3 sequence (DNA): TGTGCCAGCAGCTTGGGACAGGGAGATGAAAAACTGTTTTTT. Its protein product is CASSLGQGDEKLFF.